This TCR beta chain came from a study of CD8 T cells in ankylosing spondylitis (dated by TCRdb to the late 2010s). For context, the study as a whole: The study profiled T cell receptor beta repertoires in healthy donors and ankylosing spondylitis patients to find disease-linked TCR variants. In total, the full study cohort was made up of 85 to 140 healthy donors and 25 to 30 ankylosing spondylitis patients. Peripheral blood was sampled, and synovial fluid was additionally collected from ankylosing spondylitis patients. Study-wide conclusions, independent of this receptor: The disease-linked clones were reported to be significantly enriched in matched synovial fluid samples from ankylosing spondylitis patients. Some of the motif variants had been reported before in the synovial fluid and blood of reactive arthritis patients, a finding that suggests common disease-initiation mechanisms. Blood from ankylosing spondylitis patients appeared to be characterized by a TCR beta motif composed of under ten highly homologous amino acid variants. The disease-linked clones showed a CD8+ phenotype and occurred at relatively low frequencies in peripheral blood.

The reads were generated on an Illumina HiSeq 2500. Quantitative 5'-RACE with molecular barcodes was used to prepare TCR beta libraries. As for the original processing: Disease-linked TCR variants were identified with a new computational method built on a probabilistic model of VDJ rearrangement. TCRdb itself trimmed the public reads at Q25 with fastp, ran MiXCR and retained productive beta chains. Rows with one shared CDR3 protein collapse into an entry with the most common genes and DNA. The V and J calls reflect TCRdb's pipeline rather than the authors' work. The sample records 100,000 to 150,000 distinct CDR3 sequences, about 7% of which are singletons. The ten largest make up over 9% of the sample. The germline V gene (reference sequence) yields LNHDA for CDR1 and SQIVND for CDR2. V is clipped by 3 bases and J by 7 bases, and the sequence between their germline boundaries is 12 bases long. Its CDR3 holds 13 amino acids, cysteine through phenylalanine. Here the CDR3 DNA is all that survives: 39 bases in frame from base 1.

Details on this clonotype: Its antigen is unknown. There are no base qualities to consult, and no much larger clone falls within one base.

The sample taken for sequencing was blood, either unsorted or a sorted T cell fraction (not recorded which). This clonotype originated in a male donor with ankylosing spondylitis or in good health (not recorded which). The chain was built from TRBV19 and TRBJ1-1; TRBD1 is a weak D gene call, 6 bases matching. This receptor has the CDR3 CASSIGRGDEAFF. DNA sequence: TGTGCCAGTAGTATCGGCAGGGGCGATGAAGCTTTCTTT.